The sample holds many counts of the clone carrying this TCR beta chain. The antigen remains undetermined. The data were obtained in a study of regulatory T cells in long-lasting Graves disease. CDR3 size: 15 residues. Germline-derived CDR1 and CDR2 are MGHRA and YSYEKL. Libraries of TCR beta came from iRepertoire HTBI primers plus Arm-PCR of CDR3 regions. Via MiXCR, TCRdb re-called the multiplex PCR reads, giving one row per CDR3 protein. The sample carries a few hundred thousand distinct CDR3 sequences, roughly 18% recorded once. The sample's time point: newly diagnosed GD, antithyroid drugs for less than 3 months. PBMCs were the source of the RNA used for TCR sequencing. General study findings and limits: Persistent Graves' disease cases displayed lower TCR diversity than newly diagnosed ones. Accuracy was perhaps lowered by the small sample size.

The same specimen was also included in a second study, on T cells in Graves' hyperthyroidism and ophthalmopathy. Per that paper: Stability of Graves' hyperthyroidism was defined as absent ophthalmopathy progression within 18 months. When the TCR CDR3 underwent first-round RT-PCR, the HTBI primer set was used.

The origin of this receptor is a woman aged 25 to 45 with Graves disease. Sequencing used peripheral blood mononuclear cells (PBMCs), obtained at new diagnosis, from a patient treated with antithyroid drugs. J is TRBJ2-1 and V is TRBV4-1, with 7 bases lining up with TRBD2. The J call may not be correct, given that the DNA end is closer to TRBJ2-7. CDR3 coding DNA: TGCGCCAGCAGCCAAGATAGGGCGGGGGCCTACGAGCAGTACTTC. Residues: CASSQDRAGAYEQYF.